This T cell receptor beta chain was identified during a study of blood T cells in healthy people across ages. Combining a sample-barcoded 5' primer with a J-beta primer mix, a second PCR ran for roughly 6 to 11 cycles. TCRdb re-derived calls from the 5' RACE reads in MiXCR, one entry per CDR3 protein. The sample has 1.5 million to 2 million distinct CDR3 sequences, 39% seen once; the top ten hold under 25%. Germline V CDR1 and CDR2: SGHTA, FQGNSA. The CDR3 extends over 15 amino acids. Trimming left V 1 base short and J 1 base short, with 10 bases between. The sample was blood. This chain links TRBV7-2 with TRBJ2-5; D is undetermined. This TCR was sampled from a human donor in good health. The CDR3 DNA reads TGTGCCAGCAGCTTAGGCGCGCGGTTCCAAGAGACCCAGTACTTC. Its translation: CASSLGARFQETQYF.